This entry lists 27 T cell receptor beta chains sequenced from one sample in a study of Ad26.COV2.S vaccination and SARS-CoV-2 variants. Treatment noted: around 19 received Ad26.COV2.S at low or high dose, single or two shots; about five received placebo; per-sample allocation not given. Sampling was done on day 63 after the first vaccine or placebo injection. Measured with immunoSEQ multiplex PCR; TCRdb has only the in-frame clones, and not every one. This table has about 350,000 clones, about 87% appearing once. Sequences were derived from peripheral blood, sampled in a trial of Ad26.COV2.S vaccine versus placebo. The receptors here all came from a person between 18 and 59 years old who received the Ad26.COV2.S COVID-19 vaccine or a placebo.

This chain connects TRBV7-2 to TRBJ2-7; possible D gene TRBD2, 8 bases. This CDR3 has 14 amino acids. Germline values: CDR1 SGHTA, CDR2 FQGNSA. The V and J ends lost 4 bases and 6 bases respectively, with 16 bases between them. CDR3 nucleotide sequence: TGTGCCAGCAGCTCCCGGGAGGGGGCGGGCGAGCAGTACTTC. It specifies CASSSREGAGEQYF.

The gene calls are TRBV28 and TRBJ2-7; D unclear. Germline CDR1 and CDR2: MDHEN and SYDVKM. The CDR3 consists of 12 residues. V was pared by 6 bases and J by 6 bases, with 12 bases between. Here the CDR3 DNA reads TGTGCCAGCAGCCCCCCTAGGGTCGAGCAGTACTTC. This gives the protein CASSPPRVEQYF.

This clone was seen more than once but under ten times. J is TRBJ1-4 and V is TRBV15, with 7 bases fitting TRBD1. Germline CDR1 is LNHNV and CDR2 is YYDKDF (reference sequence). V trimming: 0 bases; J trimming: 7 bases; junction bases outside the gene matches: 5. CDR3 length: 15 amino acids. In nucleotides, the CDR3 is TGTGCCACCAGCAGAGAGTCACAGGGGAGTGAAAAACTGTTTTTT. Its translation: CATSRESQGSEKLFF.

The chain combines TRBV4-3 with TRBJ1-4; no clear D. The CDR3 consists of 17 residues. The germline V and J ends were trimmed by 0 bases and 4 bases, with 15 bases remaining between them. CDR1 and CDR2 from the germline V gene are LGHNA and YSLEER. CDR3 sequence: CASSQDSRVQLNEKLFF. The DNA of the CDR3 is TGCGCCAGCAGCCAAGATTCGAGGGTCCAACTTAATGAAAAACTGTTTTTT.

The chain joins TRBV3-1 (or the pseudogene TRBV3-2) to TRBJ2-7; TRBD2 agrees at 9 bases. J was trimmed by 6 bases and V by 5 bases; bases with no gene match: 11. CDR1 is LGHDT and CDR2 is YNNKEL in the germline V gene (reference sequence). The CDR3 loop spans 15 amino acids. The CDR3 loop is CASSKESGLAFEQYF. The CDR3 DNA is TGTGCCAGCAGCAAGGAATCCGGACTAGCGTTCGAGCAGTACTTC.

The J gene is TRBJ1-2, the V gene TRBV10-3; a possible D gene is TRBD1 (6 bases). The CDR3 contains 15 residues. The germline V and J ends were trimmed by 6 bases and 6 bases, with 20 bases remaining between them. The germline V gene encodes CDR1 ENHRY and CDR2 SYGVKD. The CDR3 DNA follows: TGTGCCATCAGCCCTAATATGGACAGCGGGGATGGCTACACCTTC. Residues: CAISPNMDSGDGYTF.

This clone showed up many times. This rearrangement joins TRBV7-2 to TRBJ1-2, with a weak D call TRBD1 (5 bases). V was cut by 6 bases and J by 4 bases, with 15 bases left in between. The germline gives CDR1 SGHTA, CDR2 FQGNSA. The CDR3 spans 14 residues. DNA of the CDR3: TGTGCCAGCAGAGCGGGGGGATTGAGCTATGGCTACACCTTC. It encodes CASRAGGLSYGYTF.

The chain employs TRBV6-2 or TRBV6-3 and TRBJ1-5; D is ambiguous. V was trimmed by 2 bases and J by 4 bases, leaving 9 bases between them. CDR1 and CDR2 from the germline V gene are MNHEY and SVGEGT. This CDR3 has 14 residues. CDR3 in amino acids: CASSYPGGNQPQHF. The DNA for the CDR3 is TGTGCCAGCAGTTACCCAGGCGGTAATCAGCCCCAGCATTTT.

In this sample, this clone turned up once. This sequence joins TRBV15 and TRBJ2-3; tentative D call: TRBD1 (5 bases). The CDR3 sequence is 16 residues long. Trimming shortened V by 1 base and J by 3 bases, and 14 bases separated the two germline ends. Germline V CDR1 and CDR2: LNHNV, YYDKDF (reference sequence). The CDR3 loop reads CATSRAARAGTDTQYF. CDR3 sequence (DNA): TGTGCCACCAGCAGAGCTGCCAGGGCTGGAACAGATACGCAGTATTTT.

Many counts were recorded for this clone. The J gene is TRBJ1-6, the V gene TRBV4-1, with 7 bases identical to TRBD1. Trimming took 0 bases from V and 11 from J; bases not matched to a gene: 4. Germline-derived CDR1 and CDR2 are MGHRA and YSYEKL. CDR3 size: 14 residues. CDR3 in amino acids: CASSQDRRGPPLHF. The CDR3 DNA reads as TGCGCCAGCAGCCAAGATCGAAGGGGGCCACCCCTCCACTTT.

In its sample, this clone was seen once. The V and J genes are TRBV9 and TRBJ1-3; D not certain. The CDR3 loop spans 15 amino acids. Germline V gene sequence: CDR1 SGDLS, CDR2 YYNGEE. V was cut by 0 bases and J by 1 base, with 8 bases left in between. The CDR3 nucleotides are TGTGCCAGCAGCGTAGGAGGTGTATCTGGAAACACCATATATTTT. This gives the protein CASSVGGVSGNTIYF.

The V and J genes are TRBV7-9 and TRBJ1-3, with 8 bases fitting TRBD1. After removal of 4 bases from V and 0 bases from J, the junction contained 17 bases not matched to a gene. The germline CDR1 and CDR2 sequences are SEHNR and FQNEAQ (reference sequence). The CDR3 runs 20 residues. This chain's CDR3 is CASSWATGTGDSISGNTIYF. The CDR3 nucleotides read TGTGCCAGCAGCTGGGCAACCGGGACAGGCGATTCGATCTCTGGAAACACCATATATTTT.

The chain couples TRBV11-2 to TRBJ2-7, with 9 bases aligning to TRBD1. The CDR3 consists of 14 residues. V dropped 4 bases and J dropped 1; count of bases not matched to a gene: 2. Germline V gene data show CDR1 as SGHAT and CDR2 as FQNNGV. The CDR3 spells CASSWGTGSYEQYF. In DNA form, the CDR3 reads TGTGCCAGCAGCTGGGGGACAGGGTCCTACGAGCAGTACTTC.

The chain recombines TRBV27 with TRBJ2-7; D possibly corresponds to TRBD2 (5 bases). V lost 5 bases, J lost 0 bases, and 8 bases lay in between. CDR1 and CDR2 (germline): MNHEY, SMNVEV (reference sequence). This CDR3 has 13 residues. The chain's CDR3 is CASSHGVSYEQYF. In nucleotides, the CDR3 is TGTGCCAGCAGTCACGGGGTCTCCTACGAGCAGTACTTC.

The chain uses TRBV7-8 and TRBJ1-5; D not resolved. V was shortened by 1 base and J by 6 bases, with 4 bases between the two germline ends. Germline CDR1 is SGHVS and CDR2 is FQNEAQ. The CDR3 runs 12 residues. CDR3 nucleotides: TGTGCCAGCAGCTTAGGGGGTCAGCCCCAGCATTTT. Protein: CASSLGGQPQHF.

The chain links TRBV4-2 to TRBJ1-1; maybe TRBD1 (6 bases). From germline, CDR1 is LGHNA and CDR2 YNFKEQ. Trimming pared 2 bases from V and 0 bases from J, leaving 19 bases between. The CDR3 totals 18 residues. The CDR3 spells CASSQPVSWTEMNTEAFF. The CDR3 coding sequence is TGTGCCAGCAGCCAACCCGTCTCCTGGACAGAAATGAACACTGAAGCTTTCTTT.

CDR3 protein: CASSQANRASNYGYTF. In DNA form, the CDR3 reads TGCGCCAGCAGCCAAGCCAACAGGGCCTCTAACTATGGCTACACCTTC. The J gene is TRBJ1-2, the V gene TRBV4-3, with D tentatively TRBD1 (6 bases). Between the trimmed V and J ends, which lost 1 base and 0 bases, there was a span of 12 bases. The CDR3 has 16 residues. Per the germline V gene, CDR1 is LGHNA and CDR2 is YSLEER.

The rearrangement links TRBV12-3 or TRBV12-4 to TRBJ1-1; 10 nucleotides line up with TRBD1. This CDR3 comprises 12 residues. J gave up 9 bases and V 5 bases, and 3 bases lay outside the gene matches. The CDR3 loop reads CASSPDRGQAFF. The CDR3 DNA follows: TGTGCCAGCAGTCCCGACAGGGGGCAAGCTTTCTTT.

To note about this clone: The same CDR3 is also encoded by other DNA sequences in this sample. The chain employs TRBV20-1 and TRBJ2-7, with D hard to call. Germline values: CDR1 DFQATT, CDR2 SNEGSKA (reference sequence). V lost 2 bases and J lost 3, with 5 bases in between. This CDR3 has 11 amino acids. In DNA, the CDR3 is TGCAGTGCTAGATCCAGCTACGAGCAGTACTTC. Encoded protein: CSARSSYEQYF.

CDR3: CSVETGQGNTDTQYF. The DNA of the CDR3 is TGCAGCGTTGAAACGGGGCAGGGAAACACAGATACGCAGTATTTT. The chain has TRBV29-1 and TRBJ2-3; the D call may be TRBD1 or TRBD2 (5 bases each). The CDR3 is 15 residues long. Trimming removed 2 bases at V and 2 bases at J, with 14 bases between. Germline CDR1 is SQVTM and CDR2 is ANQGSEA.

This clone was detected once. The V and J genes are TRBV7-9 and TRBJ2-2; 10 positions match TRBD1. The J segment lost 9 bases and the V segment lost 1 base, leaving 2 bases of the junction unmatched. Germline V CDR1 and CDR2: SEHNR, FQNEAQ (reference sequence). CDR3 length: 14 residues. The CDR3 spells CASSLVTGGRELFF. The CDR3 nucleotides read TGTGCCAGCAGCTTAGTGACAGGGGGCCGGGAGCTGTTTTTT.

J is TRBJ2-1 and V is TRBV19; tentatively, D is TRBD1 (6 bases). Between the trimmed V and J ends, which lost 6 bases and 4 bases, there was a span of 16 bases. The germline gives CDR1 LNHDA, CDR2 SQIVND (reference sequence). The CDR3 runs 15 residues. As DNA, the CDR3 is TGTGCCAGTAGCCCTGCTAGGGGGACGTACAATGAGCAGTTCTTC. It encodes CASSPARGTYNEQFF.

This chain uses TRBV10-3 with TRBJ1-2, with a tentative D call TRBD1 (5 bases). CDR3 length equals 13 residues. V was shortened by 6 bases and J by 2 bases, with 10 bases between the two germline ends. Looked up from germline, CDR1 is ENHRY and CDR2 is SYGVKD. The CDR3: CAIRGTGNYGYTF. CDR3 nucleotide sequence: TGTGCCATCAGGGGGACGGGAAACTATGGCTACACCTTC.

As DNA, the CDR3 is TGTGCCAGCAGCCCGCCGGGACAGGGTCCCAGAAACACCATATATTTT. Its protein is CASSPPGQGPRNTIYF. The chain recombines TRBV7-3 with TRBJ1-3; 9 nucleotides line up with TRBD1. Germline CDR1 and CDR2: SGHTA and FQGTGA. This CDR3 comprises 16 residues. The J segment lost 5 bases and the V segment lost 5 bases, leaving 10 bases of the junction unmatched.

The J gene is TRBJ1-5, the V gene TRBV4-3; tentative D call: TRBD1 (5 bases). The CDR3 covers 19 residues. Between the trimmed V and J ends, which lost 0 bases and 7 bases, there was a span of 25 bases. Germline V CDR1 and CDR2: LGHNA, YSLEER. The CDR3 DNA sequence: TGCGCCAGCAGCCAAGATCTAGGCGCAGGTAAGCCAGGGAAGCAGCCCCAGCATTTT. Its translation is CASSQDLGAGKPGKQPQHF.

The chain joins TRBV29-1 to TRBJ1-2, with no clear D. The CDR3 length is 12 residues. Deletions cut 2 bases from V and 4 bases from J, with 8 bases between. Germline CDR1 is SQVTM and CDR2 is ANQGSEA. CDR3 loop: CSVERRSYGYTF. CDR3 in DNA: TGCAGCGTTGAACGCCGGAGCTATGGCTACACCTTC.

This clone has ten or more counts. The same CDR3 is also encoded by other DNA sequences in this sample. This CDR3 reads CASSEGDTGELFF. The CDR3 nucleotides are TGTGCCAGCAGTGAAGGGGACACCGGGGAGCTGTTTTTT. This sequence joins TRBV6-4 and TRBJ2-2, with D maybe TRBD1 (5 bases). Germline V gene data show CDR1 as MRHNA and CDR2 as SNTAGT. Trimming took 3 bases from V and 3 from J, leaving 5 bases between them. The CDR3 covers 13 residues.